Below are 4 T cell receptor beta chains sequenced from a single sample in a study of STAT5B mutations in CD4+ large granular lymphocyte leukemia. Sequencing was performed with immunoSEQ multiplex PCR; in TCRdb, only in-frame clones are kept and a portion is missing. The sample records about 30,000 clones, approximately 72% being singletons. The specimen sequenced was CD4+ T cells from blood buffy coats. The source is a human donor in good health.

The chain links TRBV7-2 to TRBJ2-2; D gene unclear. V was pared by 10 bases and J by 0 bases, with 9 bases between. The CDR3 has 13 amino acids. The germline CDR1 and CDR2 sequences are SGHTA and FQGNSA. The CDR3 is CANRKPNTGELFF. The CDR3 region has the DNA TGTGCCAACCGCAAACCGAACACCGGGGAGCTGTTTTTT.

J is TRBJ1-6 and V is TRBV18; tentatively, D is TRBD1 (5 bases). Trimming left V 2 bases short and J 0 bases short, with 17 bases between. The CDR3 length is 19 residues. Germline V gene sequence: CDR1 KGHSH, CDR2 LQKENI. The CDR3 loop reads CASSPTRDRVSSYNSPLHF. The DNA of the CDR3 is TGTGCCAGCTCACCAACCAGGGACCGGGTGAGCTCCTATAATTCACCCCTCCACTTT.

The J gene is TRBJ2-2, the V gene TRBV23-1; D possibly corresponds to TRBD2 (6 bases). TRBV23-1 belongs to the ORF category, with a function that is uncertain. The CDR3 consists of 16 residues. Trimming removed 4 bases at V and 3 bases at J, with 15 bases between. CDR3 sequence: CASSRTGVGYTGELFF. CDR3 bases: TGCGCCAGCAGTCGAACGGGAGTTGGATACACCGGGGAGCTGTTTTTT.

The chain carries TRBV5-6 and TRBJ2-1; no clear D. V lost 4 bases and J lost 3, with 14 bases in between. This CDR3 is built from 15 residues. Germline V gene data show CDR1 as SGHDT and CDR2 as YYEEEE. CDR3 DNA: TGTGCCAGCAGCCAGTCTGGGGATTACTACAATGAGCAGTTCTTC. Amino acids: CASSQSGDYYNEQFF.